This TCR beta chain was recorded in a study of beta chain features in type 1 diabetes. The CDR3 consists of 12 residues. Between the trimmed V and J ends, which lost 4 bases and 10 bases, there was a span of 11 bases. Looked up from germline, CDR1 is SGHTA and CDR2 is FQGTGA. What was sequenced were expressed TCRB transcripts, since all of the isolated RNA had been reverse transcribed. Clones were sequenced by immunoSEQ multiplex PCR, and TCRdb holds only the in-frame ones, with some missing. The sample has around 500,000 clones, roughly 11% seen once. Broader study findings: Small HLA sub-analyses could not settle whether HLA shapes TCRB rearrangement. TCRB CDR3 length was moderately but significantly reduced in all four CD4+ subsets of Type 1 diabetes patients.

This clone turned up a few times. The antigen is not known. Other DNA sequences of this sample code for an identical CDR3. Sequencing was done on a sample of naive CD4+ T cells from blood. The chain employs TRBV7-3 and TRBJ2-1, with D maybe TRBD1 (6 bases). The sequence came from a woman between 18 and 29 years old in good health. The CDR3 spells CASSSQGYEQFF. CDR3 bases: TGTGCCAGCAGCTCTCAGGGGTACGAGCAGTTCTTC.